This T cell receptor beta chain came from a study of shared clonotypes between healthy human individuals. Data came from immunoSEQ multiplex PCR; TCRdb stores just in-frame clones and leaves some out. The table records around 500,000 clones, around 85% of them present only once. This CDR3 has 17 residues. With 5 bases clipped from V and 5 bases from J, the junction kept 10 bases outside the gene matches. Germline loops: CDR1 LGHNT, CDR2 FRNRAP. Material for sequencing was PBMCs. The gene calls are TRBV12-5 and TRBJ2-5; TRBD2 matches at 14 bases. The TCR sequence derives from a woman aged 40 to 55 in good health. Some clones in this sample may be carry-over from other donors' samples. In DNA, the CDR3 is TGTGCTAGTGGTGCCGGGACTAGCGGGAGTCTGACGGAGACCCAGTACTTC. Translated, it gives CASGAGTSGSLTETQYF.